The 16 T cell receptor beta chains in this list originate from one sample, sequenced in a study of blood T cell repertoires in COVID-19. Sequencing was performed with immunoSEQ multiplex PCR; in TCRdb, only in-frame clones are kept and a portion is missing. This table has about 170,000 clones, around four fifths appearing once. Sequenced sample: PBMCs or T cells enriched from blood (not recorded which). The source of these receptors is a woman between 50 and 59 years old in a cohort exposed to, infected with or recovered from COVID-19 (not recorded which).

The V gene is TRBV5-4, the J gene TRBJ1-1, with 9 bases matching TRBD1. Germline CDR1 reads SGHNT; CDR2 reads YYREEE (reference sequence). The CDR3 spans 14 residues. J was trimmed by 4 bases and V by 4 bases; bases with no gene match: 5. Here the CDR3 DNA reads TGTGCCAGCAGCCTACAGGGGGCCGTCACTGAAGCTTTCTTT. Protein product: CASSLQGAVTEAFF.

The chain recombines TRBV9 with TRBJ2-5; 14 bases match TRBD2. This CDR3 is 18 amino acids long. Per the germline V gene, CDR1 is SGDLS and CDR2 is YYNGEE. V shed 4 bases and J 1 base; nucleotides not matched to a gene: 9. CDR3 region: CASSRGLAGVEGQETQYF. CDR3 nucleotide sequence: TGTGCCAGCAGCCGGGGACTAGCGGGAGTGGAGGGCCAAGAGACCCAGTACTTC.

V and J are TRBV6-6 and TRBJ1-3; 9 nucleotides align to TRBD1. CDR1 is MNHNY, CDR2 SVGAGI, per germline (reference sequence). Losses at the gene ends were 6 bases for V and 1 base for J; bases not matched to a gene: 7. This CDR3 region has 16 residues. In DNA form, the CDR3 reads TGTGCCAGCAGATCCGGGGACAGGGAGTCTGGAAACACCATATATTTT. It encodes CASRSGDRESGNTIYF.

The chain has TRBV11-2 and TRBJ2-5, with D hard to call. This CDR3 comprises 11 residues. V was clipped by 5 bases and J by 1 base, with 2 bases between them. The germline V gene has CDR1 SGHAT and CDR2 FQNNGV. The CDR3 region has the DNA TGTGCCAGCAGCCTCCAAGAGACCCAGTACTTC. Translating it yields CASSLQETQYF.

The V gene is TRBV9, the J gene TRBJ1-3; weak D call: TRBD1 (5 bases). The V end lost 0 bases, the J end lost 2 bases, and 9 bases lay between the germline ends. In germline, CDR1 is SGDLS, CDR2 YYNGEE. The CDR3 length is 15 residues. This chain's CDR3 is CASSVGGEAGNTIYF. CDR3 DNA sequence: TGTGCCAGCAGCGTAGGAGGGGAGGCTGGAAACACCATATATTTT.

The chain combines TRBV5-1 with TRBJ2-2; D possibly corresponds to TRBD1 (6 bases). V gave up 7 bases and J gave up 7 bases, with 20 bases separating them. The CDR3 has 15 residues. Germline loops: CDR1 SGHRS, CDR2 YFSETQ. The CDR3 sequence is CASAPLQGGHGELFF. The CDR3 DNA sequence: TGCGCCAGCGCCCCCCTACAGGGCGGTCACGGGGAGCTGTTTTTT.

V gene TRBV2 combines with J gene TRBJ2-7, with 8 bases aligning to TRBD2. The CDR3 length is 13 residues. The V and J ends lost 4 bases and 6 bases, in that order; junction bases with no gene match: 5. The V gene's germline CDR1 is SNHLY and CDR2 FYNNEI. The CDR3 protein is CASSGVAGTEQYF. The CDR3 DNA sequence: TGTGCCAGCAGTGGGGTAGCGGGGACCGAGCAGTACTTC.

This chain links TRBV9 with TRBJ1-1; D gene unclear. The germline V gene encodes CDR1 SGDLS and CDR2 YYNGEE. The CDR3 has 13 residues. Trimming removed 3 bases from V and 4 bases from J, with 10 bases in between. CDR3 sequence reads: CASSARSGTEAFF. CDR3 sequence (DNA): TGTGCCAGCAGCGCCCGGAGCGGCACTGAAGCTTTCTTT.

This clone occurred a few times. V gene TRBV15 combines with J gene TRBJ1-5, with D uncertain. Germline CDR1 LNHNV, CDR2 YYDKDF (reference sequence). The CDR3 contains 14 residues. With 0 bases removed from V and 2 bases from J, the gap between germline ends came to 5 bases. The CDR3 region is CATSRDLGNQPQHF. The CDR3 bases are TGTGCCACCAGCAGAGATCTTGGCAATCAGCCCCAGCATTTT.

This clone has a single count. The CDR3 coding sequence is TGTGCCAGCAGCTTGAGCGGGACCATGGATACGCAGTATTTT. Translating it yields CASSLSGTMDTQYF. V usage is TRBV9 and J usage is TRBJ2-3, with TRBD2 matching 7 bases. Unmatched junction bases numbered 8, after V lost 4 bases and J lost 6 bases. The CDR3 is 14 amino acids. Germline CDR1 reads SGDLS; CDR2 reads YYNGEE. The full variable domain, its missing parts supplied by reference TRBV9 and TRBJ2-3, is DSGVTQTPKHLITATGQRVTLRCSPRSGDLSVYWYQQSLDQGLQFLIQYYNGEERAKGNILERFSAQQFPDLHSELNLSSLELGDSALYFCASSLSGTMDTQYFGPGTRLTVL.

A few counts support this clone. The chain uses TRBV13 and TRBJ2-7, with D possibly matching TRBD2 (7 bases). The germline V and J ends were trimmed by 2 bases and 6 bases, with 17 bases remaining between them. Germline V gene lookup returns CDR1 PRHDT and CDR2 FYEKMQ (reference sequence). The length of the CDR3 is 15 residues. The CDR3 protein is CASSLRGGYQSEQYF. For the CDR3, the DNA is TGTGCCAGCAGCTTAAGGGGGGGGTACCAGTCCGAGCAGTACTTC.

The chain uses TRBV6-2 or TRBV6-3 and TRBJ2-5; D gene ambiguous. Trimming pared 2 bases from V and 5 bases from J, leaving 21 bases between. Germline V gene sequence: CDR1 MNHEY, CDR2 SVGEGT. CDR3 length: 17 residues. DNA of the CDR3: TGTGCCAGCAGTTACAGTGCGGTCCGAGGCCGCGCGGAGACCCAGTACTTC. Translating it yields CASSYSAVRGRAETQYF.

J is TRBJ1-6 and V is TRBV11-2; 9 bases map to TRBD1. CDR1 SGHAT and CDR2 FQNNGV come from the germline V gene. The CDR3 consists of 15 residues. With 4 bases clipped from V and 3 bases from J, the junction kept 1 base outside the gene matches. The CDR3 loop is CASSWGQGYNSPLHF. The CDR3 bases are TGTGCCAGCAGCTGGGGACAGGGCTATAATTCACCCCTCCACTTT.

The rearrangement links TRBV5-6 to TRBJ1-4; perhaps TRBD1 as D (6 bases). The CDR3 runs to 14 residues. Germline V gene data show CDR1 as SGHDT and CDR2 as YYEEEE. V gave up 1 base and J gave up 8 bases, with 12 bases separating them. CDR3: CASSLRQDVEKLFF. The CDR3 coding sequence is TGTGCCAGCAGCTTGAGACAGGACGTGGAAAAACTGTTTTTT.

This chain uses TRBV11-2 with TRBJ1-2, with 8 bases matching TRBD1. The ends lost 5 bases at V and 5 bases at J; junction bases unmatched: 7. The CDR3 extends over 14 amino acids. In germline, CDR1 is SGHAT, CDR2 FQNNGV. The CDR3 DNA is TGTGCCAGCAGCCCCCCGGACAGGGTTTATGGCTACACCTTC. It encodes CASSPPDRVYGYTF. Full variable domain (rest looked up from reference TRBV11-2 and TRBJ1-2): EAGVAQSPRYKIIEKRQSVAFWCNPISGHATLYWYQQILGQGPKLLIQFQNNGVVDDSQLPKDRFSAERLKGVDSTLKIQPAKLEDSAVYLCASSPPDRVYGYTFGSGTRLTVV.

In nucleotides, the CDR3 is TGTGCCACCCTAGAGGAGGTTAGTAGCGGAAGCACAGATACGCAGTATTTT. This codes for CATLEEVSSGSTDTQYF. The rearrangement uses TRBV10-3 and TRBJ2-3; TRBD2 might be the D (6 bases). The CDR3 loop spans 17 amino acids. V lost 10 bases and J lost 0, with 23 bases in between. Per germline, CDR1 ENHRY and CDR2 SYGVKD.